The entry that follows covers one TCR beta chain sequence. This entry is derived from a study of cytomegalovirus exposure and HLA in healthy donors. Sampled while nominally healthy, donors likely had unrecorded immune exposures. The primer mix had 60 Vbeta and 13 Jbeta primers. Per the original data handling: An analysis that came later counted some 81 million unique TCR beta chains, approximately 9.9 million shared. Some clones are missing from TCRdb's copy, which holds only in-frame ones; the method was immunoSEQ multiplex PCR. That table supplies the V and J calls and clone size; D and trimming were determined from the DNA. This sample has under 200,000 clones; more than 60% occur once, and the top ten carry over 4.5%. The sequencing input was PBMCs. The TCR was taken from a male donor in good health and CMV-seronegative.

CDR3 loop: CASTASGEEPPRELFF. In DNA form, the CDR3 reads TGTGCCAGCACTGCCTCAGGGGAAGAGCCTCCCCGGGAGCTGTTTTTT. V is TRBV9 and J is TRBJ2-2; perhaps TRBD1 as D (6 bases). Trimming stripped 6 bases from V and 9 bases from J, with 24 bases between. The CDR3 runs to 16 residues. Germline lookup yields CDR1 SGDLS and CDR2 YYNGEE.